The 18 T cell receptor beta chains reported below all come from one sample, sequenced in a study of cytomegalovirus exposure and HLA in healthy donors. The PCR contained 60 Vbeta and 13 Jbeta primers. Libraries were prepared by immunoSEQ multiplex PCR; TCRdb keeps only in-frame clonotypes and omits some of them. This listing includes 150,000 to 250,000 clones. The sequenced sample consisted of PBMCs. The receptors were sampled from a boy between 5 and 17 years old in good health and CMV-seronegative.

The V and J genes are TRBV5-4 and TRBJ1-1; tentative D call: TRBD1 (5 bases). The CDR3 consists of 14 residues. Germline V CDR1 and CDR2: SGHNT, YYREEE (reference sequence). Deletions cut 3 bases from V and 4 bases from J, with 13 bases between. The CDR3 spells CASSSQGLITEAFF. CDR3 coding DNA: TGTGCCAGCAGCTCCCAGGGACTTATCACTGAAGCTTTCTTT.

The rearrangement uses TRBV5-8 and TRBJ2-5; 7 bases map to TRBD2. CDR3 size: 14 residues. J was trimmed by 5 bases and V by 0 bases; bases with no gene match: 4. CDR1 and CDR2 from the germline V gene are SGHTS and YDEGEE. The CDR3 DNA is TGTGCCAGCAGCTTGGGGTTGGGAGGGGAGACCCAGTACTTC. This gives the protein CASSLGLGGETQYF.

The rearrangement links TRBV7-9 to TRBJ2-1; 7 nucleotides match TRBD2. V was pared by 10 bases and J by 9 bases, with 9 bases of the junction left unmatched. This CDR3 contains 12 residues. Germline CDR1 and CDR2: SEHNR and FQNEAQ (reference sequence). The CDR3: CAMGGSAGEQFF. In DNA form, the CDR3 reads TGTGCCATGGGAGGGTCCGCGGGTGAGCAGTTCTTC.

The gene calls are TRBV7-9 and TRBJ2-2, with 7 nucleotides matching TRBD2. Per the germline V gene, CDR1 is SEHNR and CDR2 is FQNEAQ (reference sequence). The J segment lost 3 bases and the V segment lost 4 bases, leaving 8 bases of the junction unmatched. The CDR3 covers 16 residues. This CDR3 is CASSWPSAGDTGELFF. CDR3 nucleotide sequence: TGTGCCAGCAGCTGGCCCTCTGCGGGGGACACCGGGGAGCTGTTTTTT.

The V gene is TRBV15, the J gene TRBJ2-6; D not certain. This CDR3 contains 15 residues. In germline, CDR1 is LNHNV, CDR2 YYDKDF (reference sequence). V was pared by 1 base and J by 1 base, with 5 bases between. This CDR3 reads CATSRGASGANVLTF. The DNA for the CDR3 is TGTGCCACCAGCAGAGGGGCGTCTGGGGCCAACGTCCTGACTTTC.

The genes are TRBV21-1 and TRBJ1-2; the table names TRBD1, a call not compared with the DNA. TRBV21-1 has pseudogene status. This CDR3 region has 17 residues. The CDR3 DNA reads TGTGCCAGCAGCAAAGCAGGACAGGGGGGCTATGGCTATGGCTACACCTTC. Translated, it gives CASSKAGQGGYGYGYTF.

The chain is built from TRBV11-2 and TRBJ2-1; 12 bases map to TRBD2. The germline gives CDR1 SGHAT, CDR2 FQNNGV. The ends lost 0 bases at V and 10 bases at J; junction bases unmatched: 10. CDR3 size: 17 residues. The CDR3 loop is CASSLDRGLAGKAEQFF. The CDR3 DNA sequence: TGTGCCAGCAGCTTAGATCGTGGACTAGCGGGGAAGGCAGAGCAGTTCTTC.

The CDR3 coding sequence is TGTGCCAGCAGTCTCGGGGGACAGGGGGCCTACGAGCAGTACTTC. This gives the protein CASSLGGQGAYEQYF. V gene TRBV28 combines with J gene TRBJ2-7; 11 nucleotides align to TRBD1. CDR1 and CDR2 from the germline V gene are MDHEN and SYDVKM. V lost 5 bases to trimming and J lost 2 bases; unmatched junction nucleotides: 5. The CDR3 totals 15 residues.

This chain links TRBV28 with TRBJ1-1; D gene unclear. Trimming left V 5 bases short and J 5 bases short, with 15 bases between. Per the germline V gene, CDR1 is MDHEN and CDR2 is SYDVKM. The length of the CDR3 is 14 residues. CDR3 sequence reads: CASSPYPGGTEAFF. The CDR3 DNA sequence: TGTGCCAGCAGTCCGTATCCCGGCGGGACTGAAGCTTTCTTT.

The genes are TRBV7-9 and TRBJ1-3; D not certain. The V gene lost 5 bases and the J gene lost 0 bases, with 14 bases spanning the gap. The CDR3 has 16 amino acids. CDR1 and CDR2 from the germline V gene are SEHNR and FQNEAQ (reference sequence). CDR3 coding DNA: TGTGCCAGCAGCGCCGACGACTGGAGCTCTGGAAACACCATATATTTT. This gives the protein CASSADDWSSGNTIYF.

The J gene is TRBJ1-1, the V gene TRBV6-5; D is unclear. This CDR3 comprises 14 residues. V was trimmed by 6 bases and J by 1 base, leaving 12 bases between them. Germline CDR1 and CDR2: MNHEY and SVGAGI. The DNA for the CDR3 is TGTGCCAGCAGCCTCAACCCAGGGAACACTGAAGCTTTCTTT. Translated: CASSLNPGNTEAFF.

Here the CDR3 DNA reads TGCGCCAGCAGCTTGGGCGTTAGCACAGATACGCAGTATTTT. It is translated as CASSLGVSTDTQYF. The chain employs TRBV5-1 and TRBJ2-3; no clear D. CDR1 and CDR2 from the germline V gene are SGHRS and YFSETQ. The CDR3 has 14 residues. The V end was cut by 0 bases, the J end by 0 bases, with 5 bases between.

The rearrangement links TRBV6-5 to TRBJ1-4, with TRBD1 matching over 8 bases. V trimming: 5 bases; J trimming: 8 bases; junction bases outside the gene matches: 7. The CDR3 length is 14 residues. Germline V gene sequence: CDR1 MNHEY, CDR2 SVGAGI. CDR3 sequence (DNA): TGTGCCAGCAGTCCCACAGGGGGGTACGAAAAACTGTTTTTT. Protein product: CASSPTGGYEKLFF.

The rearrangement uses TRBV4-1 and TRBJ2-3; TRBD2 agrees at 12 bases. Germline-derived CDR1 and CDR2 are MGHRA and YSYEKL. The CDR3 contains 17 residues. Germline trimming cut 0 bases from V and 5 bases from J; bases unmatched to any gene: 6. CDR3 sequence: CASSQDPSGGVVDTQYF. In DNA form, the CDR3 reads TGCGCCAGCAGCCAAGATCCTAGCGGGGGGGTGGTAGATACGCAGTATTTT.

The genes are TRBV5-4 and TRBJ2-3, with D unresolved. CDR1 and CDR2 from the germline V gene are SGHNT and YYREEE (reference sequence). V lost 6 bases to trimming and J lost 1 base, with 12 bases between them. The length of the CDR3 is 14 residues. In nucleotides, the CDR3 is TGTGCCAGCACCTTAGACACGGGCACAGATACGCAGTATTTT. Translation: CASTLDTGTDTQYF.

This sequence joins TRBV4-1 and TRBJ2-7; TRBD1 matches at 9 bases. Per germline, CDR1 MGHRA and CDR2 YSYEKL. The junction had 1 base not matched to a gene; V was cut back by 1 base and J by 3 bases. The CDR3 spans 14 residues. CDR3 in amino acids: CASSQAGQGYEQYF. In DNA, the CDR3 is TGCGCCAGCAGCCAAGCGGGACAGGGCTACGAGCAGTACTTC.

The rearrangement links TRBV7-2 to TRBJ2-5, with D unclear. Judging by the DNA end, TRBJ2-7 fits better; the J call may be wrong. Germline values: CDR1 SGHTA, CDR2 FQGNSA. The CDR3 consists of 14 residues. The CDR3 nucleotides read TGTGCCAGCAGCTCCAACCTCCCCCCATACGAGCAGTACTTC. It encodes CASSSNLPPYEQYF.

The genes are TRBV7-2 and TRBJ2-2; D not resolved. V shed 4 bases and J shed 1 base, with 10 bases lying between them. The CDR3 spans 15 residues. In germline, CDR1 is SGHTA, CDR2 FQGNSA. CDR3 nucleotide sequence: TGTGCCAGCAGCTCAGGTTCCGGGAACACCGGGGAGCTGTTTTTT. It is translated as CASSSGSGNTGELFF.